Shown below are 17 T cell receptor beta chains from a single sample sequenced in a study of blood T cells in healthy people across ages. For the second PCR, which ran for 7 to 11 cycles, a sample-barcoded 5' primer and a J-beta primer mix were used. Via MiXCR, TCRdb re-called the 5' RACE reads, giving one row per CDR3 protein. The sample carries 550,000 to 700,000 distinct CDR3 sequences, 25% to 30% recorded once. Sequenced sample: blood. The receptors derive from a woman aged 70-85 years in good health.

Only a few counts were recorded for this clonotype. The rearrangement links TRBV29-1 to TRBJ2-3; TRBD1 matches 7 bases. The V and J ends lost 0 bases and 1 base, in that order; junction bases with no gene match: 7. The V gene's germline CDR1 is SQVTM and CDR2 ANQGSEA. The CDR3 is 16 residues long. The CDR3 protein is CSVEDMAGTGTDTQYF. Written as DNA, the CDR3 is TGCAGCGTTGAAGATATGGCAGGGACAGGCACAGATACGCAGTATTTT.

In DNA, the CDR3 is TGCGCCAGCAGCCAAGAGCAACGGGGTGGCTACACCTTC. Amino acids: CASSQEQRGGYTF. The chain has TRBV4-3 and TRBJ1-2; D uncertain. This CDR3 has 13 amino acids. Trimming pared 0 bases from V and 7 bases from J, leaving 9 bases between. Germline V CDR1 and CDR2: LGHNA, YSLEER.

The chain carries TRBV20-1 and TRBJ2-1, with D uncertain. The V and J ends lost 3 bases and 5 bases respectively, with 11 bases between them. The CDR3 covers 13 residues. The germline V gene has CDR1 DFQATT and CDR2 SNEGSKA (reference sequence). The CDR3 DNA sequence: TGCAGTGCTAGTCTGGGGAACCACAATGAGCAGTTCTTC. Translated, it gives CSASLGNHNEQFF.

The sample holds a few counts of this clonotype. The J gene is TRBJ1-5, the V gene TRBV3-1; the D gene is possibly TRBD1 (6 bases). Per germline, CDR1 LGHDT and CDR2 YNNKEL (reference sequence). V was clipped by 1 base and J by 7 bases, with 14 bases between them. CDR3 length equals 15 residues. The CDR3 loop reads CASSQGIGGGQPQHF. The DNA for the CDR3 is TGTGCCAGCAGCCAAGGGATCGGGGGCGGCCAGCCCCAGCATTTT.

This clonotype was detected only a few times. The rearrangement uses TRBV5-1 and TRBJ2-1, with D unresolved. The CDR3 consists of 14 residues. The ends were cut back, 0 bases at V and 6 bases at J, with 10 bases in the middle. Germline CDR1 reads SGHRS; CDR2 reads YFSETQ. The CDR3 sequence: CASSLGSASNEQFF. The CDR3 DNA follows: TGCGCCAGCAGCTTGGGGTCGGCTAGCAATGAGCAGTTCTTC.

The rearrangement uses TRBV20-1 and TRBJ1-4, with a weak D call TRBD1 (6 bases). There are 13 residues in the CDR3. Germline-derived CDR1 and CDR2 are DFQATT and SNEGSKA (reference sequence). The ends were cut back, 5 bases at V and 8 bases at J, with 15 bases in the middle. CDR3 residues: CSAFPRDTEKLFF. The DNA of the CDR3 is TGCAGTGCTTTCCCCCGGGACACAGAAAAACTGTTTTTT.

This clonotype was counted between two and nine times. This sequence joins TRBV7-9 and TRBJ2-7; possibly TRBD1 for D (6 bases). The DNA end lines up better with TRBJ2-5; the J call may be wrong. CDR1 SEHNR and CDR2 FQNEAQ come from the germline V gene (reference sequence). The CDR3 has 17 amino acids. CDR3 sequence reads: CASSLGGSTGTPETQYF. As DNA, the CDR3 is TGTGCCAGCAGCTTAGGAGGTTCGACAGGTACCCCTGAGACCCAGTACTTC.

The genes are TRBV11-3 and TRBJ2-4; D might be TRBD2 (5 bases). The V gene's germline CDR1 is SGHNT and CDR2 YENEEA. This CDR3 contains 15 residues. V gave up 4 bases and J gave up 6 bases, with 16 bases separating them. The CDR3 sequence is CASSSNLRDGNIQYF. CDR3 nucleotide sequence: TGTGCCAGCAGCTCCAATCTGAGGGATGGAAACATTCAGTACTTC.

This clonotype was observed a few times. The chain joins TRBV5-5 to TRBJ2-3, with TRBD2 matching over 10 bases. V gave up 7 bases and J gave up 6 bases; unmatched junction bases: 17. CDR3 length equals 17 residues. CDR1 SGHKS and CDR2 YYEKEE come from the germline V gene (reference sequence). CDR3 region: CASSPNPLAGAGDTQYF. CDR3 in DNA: TGTGCCAGCTCGCCTAATCCCCTAGCGGGGGCCGGGGATACGCAGTATTTT. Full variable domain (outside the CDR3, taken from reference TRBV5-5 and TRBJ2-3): DAGVTQSPTHLIKTRGQQVTLRCSPISGHKSVSWYQQVLGQGPQFIFQYYEKEERGRGNFPDRFSARQFPNYSSELNVNALLLGDSALYLCASSPNPLAGAGDTQYFGPGTRLTVL.

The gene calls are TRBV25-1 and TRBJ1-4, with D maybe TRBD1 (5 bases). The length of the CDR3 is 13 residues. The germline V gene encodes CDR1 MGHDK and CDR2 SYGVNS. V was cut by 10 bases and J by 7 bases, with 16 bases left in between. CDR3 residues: CATSWQGVEKLFF. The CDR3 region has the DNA TGTGCCACCTCATGGCAGGGAGTTGAAAAACTGTTTTTT.

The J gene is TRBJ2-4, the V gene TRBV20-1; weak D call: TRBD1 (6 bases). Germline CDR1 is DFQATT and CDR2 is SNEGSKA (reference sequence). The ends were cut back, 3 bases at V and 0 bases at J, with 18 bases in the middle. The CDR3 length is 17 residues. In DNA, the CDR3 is TGCAGTGCTAGCCGTGCAGTGGGGGCCGTAGCCAAAAACATTCAGTACTTC. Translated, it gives CSASRAVGAVAKNIQYF.

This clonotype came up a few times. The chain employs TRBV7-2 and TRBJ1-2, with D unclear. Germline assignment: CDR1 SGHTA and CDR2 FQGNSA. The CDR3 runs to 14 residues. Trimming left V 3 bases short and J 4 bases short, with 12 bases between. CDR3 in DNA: TGTGCCAGCAGCTTCCGCGGGATTCGCTATGGCTACACCTTC. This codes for CASSFRGIRYGYTF.

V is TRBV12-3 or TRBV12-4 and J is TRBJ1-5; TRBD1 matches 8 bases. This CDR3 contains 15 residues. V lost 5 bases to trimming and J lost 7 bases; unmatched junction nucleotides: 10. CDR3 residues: CASSITGGSGQPQHF. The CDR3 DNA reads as TGTGCCAGCAGTATAACAGGGGGTTCTGGGCAGCCCCAGCATTTT.

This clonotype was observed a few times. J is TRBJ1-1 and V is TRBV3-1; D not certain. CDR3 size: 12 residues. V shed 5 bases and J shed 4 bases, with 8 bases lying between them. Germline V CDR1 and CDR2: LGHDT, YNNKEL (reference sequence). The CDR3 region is CASSSDPTEAFF. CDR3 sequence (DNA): TGTGCCAGCAGCTCAGACCCCACTGAAGCTTTCTTT.

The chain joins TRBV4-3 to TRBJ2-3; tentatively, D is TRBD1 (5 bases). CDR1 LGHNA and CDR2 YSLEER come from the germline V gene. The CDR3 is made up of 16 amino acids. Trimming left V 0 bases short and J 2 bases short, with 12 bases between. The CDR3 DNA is TGCGCCAGCAGCCAAGATGGGGCAGGAAACACAGATACGCAGTATTTT. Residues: CASSQDGAGNTDTQYF.

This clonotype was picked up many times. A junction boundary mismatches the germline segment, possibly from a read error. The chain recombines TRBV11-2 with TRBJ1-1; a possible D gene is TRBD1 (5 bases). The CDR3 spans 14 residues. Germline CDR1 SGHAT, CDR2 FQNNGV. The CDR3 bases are TGTGCCAGCAGTTTAGACAGATACGGGTCTGAAGCTTTCTTT. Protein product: CASSLDRYGSEAFF.

The CDR3: CASSFRSGASTDTQYF. The CDR3 nucleotides are TGTGCCAGCAGCTTCCGATCGGGGGCTAGCACAGATACGCAGTATTTT. J is TRBJ2-3 and V is TRBV11-2; the D gene could be TRBD1 or TRBD2 (6 bases each). In germline, CDR1 is SGHAT, CDR2 FQNNGV. The CDR3 consists of 16 residues. The V gene lost 3 bases and the J gene lost 0 bases, with 13 bases spanning the gap.